This is a list of T cell receptor beta chains from one sample in a study of beta chain features in type 1 diabetes. Profiled with immunoSEQ multiplex PCR; TCRdb holds only in-frame clones, not every one. The sample carries about 290,000 clones, around 7.8% recorded once. Sequencing was done on a sample of central memory CD4+ T cells from blood. These receptors all come from a woman between 18 and 29 years old in good health. CDR3s include the opening cysteine and the closing phenylalanine or tryptophan. Fields, in order: clone size, V gene, D gene, J gene, CDR3 protein, CDR3 DNA. D genes are given only for firm matches. A row's size may be missing; if present it is once, few, many or a size class.

>few|TRBV27|TRBD1|TRBJ2-7
CASSSGTGSRTYEQYF
TGTGCCAGCAGTTCGGGGACAGGGAGTAGGACCTACGAGCAGTACTTC
>many|TRBV28|NA|TRBJ1-2
CASSLPQGNYGYTF
TGTGCCAGCAGTTTACCGCAGGGGAACTATGGCTACACCTTC
>few|TRBV5-1|NA|TRBJ2-5
CASSLTAGSETQYF
TGCGCCAGCAGCTTGACTGCGGGATCAGAGACCCAGTACTTC
>NA|TRBV28|NA|TRBJ1-3
CASSSPGVAGNTIYF
TGTGCCAGCAGTTCACCTGGGGTTGCTGGAAACACCATATATTTT
>NA|TRBV18|TRBD1|TRBJ2-2
CASSPPGDSTGELFF
TGTGCCAGCTCACCACCCGGGGACAGTACCGGGGAGCTGTTTTTT
>few|TRBV11-2|NA|TRBJ2-5
CASSPTAGQETQYF
TGTGCCAGCAGCCCGACTGCGGGACAAGAGACCCAGTACTTC
>few|TRBV2|NA|TRBJ2-7
CASSYNEQYF
TGTGCCAGCAGTTATAACGAGCAGTACTTC
>few|TRBV4-1|NA|TRBJ2-3
CASSQDRRVGDTQYF
TGCGCCAGCAGCCAAGATCGGAGGGTGGGAGATACGCAGTATTTT
>NA|TRBV7-2|TRBD1|TRBJ2-7
CASSLGQGDTYEQYF
TGTGCCAGCAGCTTGGGACAGGGGGATACTTACGAGCAGTACTTC
>NA|TRBV4-2|NA|TRBJ1-2
CASSRPGAGNGYTF
TGTGCCAGCAGCCGTCCGGGGGCAGGGAATGGCTACACCTTC
>NA|TRBV29-1|TRBD1|TRBJ2-1
CSVGQGFVFF
TGCAGCGTCGGACAGGGTTTTGTGTTCTTC
>many|TRBV7-2|TRBD2|TRBJ2-6
CASSLVGSGASGANVLTF
TGTGCCAGCAGCTTAGTTGGTAGCGGGGCCTCTGGGGCCAACGTCCTGACTTTC
>NA|TRBV7-2|TRBD2|TRBJ2-5
CASSLALLGGGQETQYF
TGTGCCAGCAGCTTAGCCCTTTTGGGGGGAGGGCAAGAGACCCAGTACTTC
>few|TRBV7-2|NA|TRBJ2-6
CASSLGGGANVLTF
TGTGCCAGCAGCTTAGGTGGTGGGGCCAACGTCCTGACTTTC
>NA|TRBV4-3|NA|TRBJ2-7
CASSQDRQPSGEQYF
TGCGCCAGCAGCCAAGATAGGCAGCCCTCGGGCGAGCAGTACTTC
>NA|TRBV6-5|NA|TRBJ2-2
CASSYRSGELFF
TGTGCCAGCAGTTATCGATCCGGGGAGCTGTTTTTT
>few|TRBV2|NA|TRBJ2-3
CASSVGGTDTQYF
TGTGCCAGCAGTGTAGGAGGGACAGATACGCAGTATTTT